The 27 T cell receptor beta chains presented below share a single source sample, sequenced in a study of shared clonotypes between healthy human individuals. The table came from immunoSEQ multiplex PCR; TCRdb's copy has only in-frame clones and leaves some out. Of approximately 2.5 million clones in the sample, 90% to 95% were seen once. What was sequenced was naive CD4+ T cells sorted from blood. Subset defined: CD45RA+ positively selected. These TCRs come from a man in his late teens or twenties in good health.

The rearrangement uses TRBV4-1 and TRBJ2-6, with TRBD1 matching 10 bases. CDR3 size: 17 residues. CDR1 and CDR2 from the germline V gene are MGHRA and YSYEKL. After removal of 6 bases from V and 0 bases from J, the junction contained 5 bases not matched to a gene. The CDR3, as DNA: TGCGCCAGCAGACCCTGGACAGGGGGCTCTGGGGCCAACGTCCTGACTTTC. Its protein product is CASRPWTGGSGANVLTF.

This CDR3 is CASSLEMGVTDTQYF. CDR3 nucleotide sequence: TGTGCCAGCAGTCTCGAGATGGGGGTCACAGATACGCAGTATTTT. The chain carries TRBV2 and TRBJ2-3; D tentatively reads TRBD1 or TRBD2 (5 bases each). Between the trimmed V and J ends, which lost 5 bases and 2 bases, there was a span of 14 bases. CDR3 length: 15 residues. Germline loops: CDR1 SNHLY, CDR2 FYNNEI.

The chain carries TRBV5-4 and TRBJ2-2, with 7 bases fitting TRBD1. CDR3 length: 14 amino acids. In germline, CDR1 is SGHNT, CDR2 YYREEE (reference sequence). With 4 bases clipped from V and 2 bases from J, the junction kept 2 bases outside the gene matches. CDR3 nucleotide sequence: TGTGCCAGCAGCCGACAGGGTAACACCGGGGAGCTGTTTTTT. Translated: CASSRQGNTGELFF.

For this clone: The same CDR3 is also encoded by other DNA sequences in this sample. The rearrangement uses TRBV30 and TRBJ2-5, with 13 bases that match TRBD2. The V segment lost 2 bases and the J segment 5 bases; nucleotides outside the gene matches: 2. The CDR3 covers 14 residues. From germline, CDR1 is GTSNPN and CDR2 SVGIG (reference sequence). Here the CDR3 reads CAWSRLAGGETQYF. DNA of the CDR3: TGTGCCTGGAGTCGACTAGCGGGAGGCGAGACCCAGTACTTC. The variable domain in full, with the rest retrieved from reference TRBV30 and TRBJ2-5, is SQTIHQWPATLVQPVGSPLSLECTVEGTSNPNLYWYRQAAGRGLQLLFYSVGIGQISSEVPQNLSASRPQDRQFILSSKKLLLSDSGFYLCAWSRLAGGETQYFGPGTRLLVL.

The chain's CDR3 is CASTQAQGFYTQYF. The CDR3 DNA reads as TGCGCCAGCACCCAGGCACAGGGGTTTTACACGCAGTATTTT. The J gene is TRBJ2-3, the V gene TRBV10-2; 7 nucleotides align to TRBD1. CDR3 length equals 14 residues. Germline V CDR1 and CDR2: WSHSY, SAAADI. V dropped 7 bases and J dropped 9; count of bases not matched to a gene: 13.

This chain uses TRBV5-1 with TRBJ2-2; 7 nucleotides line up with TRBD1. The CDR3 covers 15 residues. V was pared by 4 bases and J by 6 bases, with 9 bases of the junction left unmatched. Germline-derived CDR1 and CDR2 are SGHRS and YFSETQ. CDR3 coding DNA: TGCGCCAGCAGCCCTTCCGGACAGGTGTCCGGGGAGCTGTTTTTT. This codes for CASSPSGQVSGELFF.

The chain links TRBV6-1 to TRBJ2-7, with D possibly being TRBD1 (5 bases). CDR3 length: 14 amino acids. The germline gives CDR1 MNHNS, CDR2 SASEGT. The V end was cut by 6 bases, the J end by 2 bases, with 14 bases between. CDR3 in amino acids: CASRFTGAPYEQYF. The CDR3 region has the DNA TGTGCCAGCAGATTTACAGGAGCACCCTACGAGCAGTACTTC.

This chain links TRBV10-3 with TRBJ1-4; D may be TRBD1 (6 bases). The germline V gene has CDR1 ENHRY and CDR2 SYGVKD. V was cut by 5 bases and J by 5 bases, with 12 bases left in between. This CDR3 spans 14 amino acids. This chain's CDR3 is CAISPQGKNEKLFF. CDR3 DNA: TGTGCCATCAGTCCCCAGGGGAAGAATGAAAAACTGTTTTTT.

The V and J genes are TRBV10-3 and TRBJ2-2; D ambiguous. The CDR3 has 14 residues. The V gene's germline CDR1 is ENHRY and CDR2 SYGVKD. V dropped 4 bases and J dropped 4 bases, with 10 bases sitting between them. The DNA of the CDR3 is TGTGCCATCAGTGTGGACCCCTCCACCGGGGAGCTGTTTTTT. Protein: CAISVDPSTGELFF.

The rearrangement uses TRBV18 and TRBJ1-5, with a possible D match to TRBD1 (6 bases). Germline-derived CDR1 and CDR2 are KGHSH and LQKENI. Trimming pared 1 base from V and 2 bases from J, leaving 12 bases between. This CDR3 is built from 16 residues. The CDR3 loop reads CASSPLRGDGNQPQHF. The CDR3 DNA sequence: TGTGCCAGCTCACCACTCAGGGGCGATGGCAATCAGCCCCAGCATTTT.

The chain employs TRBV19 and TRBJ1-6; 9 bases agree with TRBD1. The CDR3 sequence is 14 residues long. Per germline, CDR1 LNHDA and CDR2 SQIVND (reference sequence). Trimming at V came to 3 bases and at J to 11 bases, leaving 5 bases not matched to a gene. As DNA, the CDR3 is TGTGCCAGTAGTATCGGGACAGGGTCCGCACCCCTCCACTTT. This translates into CASSIGTGSAPLHF.

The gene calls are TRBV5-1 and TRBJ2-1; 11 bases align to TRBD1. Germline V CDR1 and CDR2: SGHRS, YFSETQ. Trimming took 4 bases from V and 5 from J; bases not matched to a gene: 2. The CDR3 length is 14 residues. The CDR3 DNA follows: TGCGCCAGCAGCGGACAGGGGGCGGACAATGAGCAGTTCTTC. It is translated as CASSGQGADNEQFF.

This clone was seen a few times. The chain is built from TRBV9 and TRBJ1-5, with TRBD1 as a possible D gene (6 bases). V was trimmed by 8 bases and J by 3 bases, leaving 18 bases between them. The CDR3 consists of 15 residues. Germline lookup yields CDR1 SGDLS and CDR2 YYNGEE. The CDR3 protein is CASGVSGGPNQPQHF. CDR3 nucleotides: TGTGCCAGTGGAGTATCTGGGGGGCCCAATCAGCCCCAGCATTTT. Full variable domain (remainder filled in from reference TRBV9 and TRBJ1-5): DSGVTQTPKHLITATGQRVTLRCSPRSGDLSVYWYQQSLDQGLQFLIQYYNGEERAKGNILERFSAQQFPDLHSELNLSSLELGDSALYFCASGVSGGPNQPQHFGDGTRLSIL.

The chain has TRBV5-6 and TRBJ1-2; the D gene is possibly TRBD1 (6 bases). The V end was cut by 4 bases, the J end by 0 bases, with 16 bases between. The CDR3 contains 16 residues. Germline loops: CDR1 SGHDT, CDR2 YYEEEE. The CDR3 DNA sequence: TGTGCCAGCAGCGCGGACAGTCGCCAAGCTAACTATGGCTACACCTTC. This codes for CASSADSRQANYGYTF.

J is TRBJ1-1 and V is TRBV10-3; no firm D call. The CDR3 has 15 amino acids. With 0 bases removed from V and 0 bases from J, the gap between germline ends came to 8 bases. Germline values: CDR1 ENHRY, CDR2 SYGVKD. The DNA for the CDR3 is TGTGCCATCAGTGAGTCGATGGCAGTGAACACTGAAGCTTTCTTT. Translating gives CAISESMAVNTEAFF.

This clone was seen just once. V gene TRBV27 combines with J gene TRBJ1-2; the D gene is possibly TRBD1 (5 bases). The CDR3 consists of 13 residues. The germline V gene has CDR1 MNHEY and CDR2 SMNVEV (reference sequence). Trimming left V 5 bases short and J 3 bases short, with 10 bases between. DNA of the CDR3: TGTGCCAGCAGTACCCGGGACGACTATGGCTACACCTTC. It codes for CASSTRDDYGYTF.

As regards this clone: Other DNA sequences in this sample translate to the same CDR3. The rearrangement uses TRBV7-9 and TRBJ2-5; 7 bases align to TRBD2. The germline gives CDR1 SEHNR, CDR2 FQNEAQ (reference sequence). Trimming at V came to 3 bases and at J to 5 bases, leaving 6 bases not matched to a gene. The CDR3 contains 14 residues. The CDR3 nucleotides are TGTGCCAGCAGCTTGGCTGGACTAGGGGAGACCCAGTACTTC. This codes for CASSLAGLGETQYF.

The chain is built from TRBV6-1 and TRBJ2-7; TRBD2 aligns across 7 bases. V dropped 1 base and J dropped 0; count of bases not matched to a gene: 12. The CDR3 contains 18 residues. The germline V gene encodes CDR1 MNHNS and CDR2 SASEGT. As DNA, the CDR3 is TGTGCCAGCAGTGAAGATGAGCAACTAGCGCGGTCCTCCTACGAGCAGTACTTC. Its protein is CASSEDEQLARSSYEQYF.

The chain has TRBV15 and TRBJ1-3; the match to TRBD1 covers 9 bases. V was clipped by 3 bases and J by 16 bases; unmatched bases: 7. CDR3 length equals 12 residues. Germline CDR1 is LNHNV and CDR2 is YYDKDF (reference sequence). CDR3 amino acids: CATSSVTGGVYF. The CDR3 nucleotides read TGTGCCACCAGCAGTGTTACAGGGGGCGTCTATTTT.

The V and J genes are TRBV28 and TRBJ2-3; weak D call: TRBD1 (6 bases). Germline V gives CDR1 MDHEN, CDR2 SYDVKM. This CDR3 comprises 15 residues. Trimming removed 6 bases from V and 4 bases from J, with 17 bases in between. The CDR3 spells CASRPQGFRSDTQYF. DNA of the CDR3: TGTGCCAGCAGACCACAGGGCTTTCGGTCAGATACGCAGTATTTT.

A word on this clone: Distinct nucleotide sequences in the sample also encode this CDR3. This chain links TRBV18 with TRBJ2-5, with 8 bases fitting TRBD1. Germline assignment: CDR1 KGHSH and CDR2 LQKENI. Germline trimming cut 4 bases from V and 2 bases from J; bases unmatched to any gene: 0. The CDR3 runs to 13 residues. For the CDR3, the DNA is TGTGCCAGCTCACGGGACAGGCAAGAGACCCAGTACTTC. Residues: CASSRDRQETQYF. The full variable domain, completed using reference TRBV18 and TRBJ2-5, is NAGVMQNPRHLVRRRGQEARLRCSPMKGHSHVYWYRQLPEEGLKFMVYLQKENIIDESGMPKERFSAEFPKEGPSILRIQQVVRGDSAAYFCASSRDRQETQYFGPGTRLLVL.

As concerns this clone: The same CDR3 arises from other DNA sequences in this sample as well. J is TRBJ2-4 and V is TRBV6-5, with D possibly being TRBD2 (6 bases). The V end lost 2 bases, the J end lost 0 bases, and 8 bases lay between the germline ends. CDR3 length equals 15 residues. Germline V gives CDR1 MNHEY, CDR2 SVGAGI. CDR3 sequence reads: CASSYGGLAKNIQYF. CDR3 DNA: TGTGCCAGCAGTTACGGGGGACTAGCCAAAAACATTCAGTACTTC.

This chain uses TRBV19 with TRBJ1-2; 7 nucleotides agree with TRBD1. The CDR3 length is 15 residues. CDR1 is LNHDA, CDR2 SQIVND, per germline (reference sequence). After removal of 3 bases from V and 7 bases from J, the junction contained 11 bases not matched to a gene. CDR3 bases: TGTGCCAGTAGTATCGGGACAGTGGTAACCCTTGGCTACACCTTC. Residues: CASSIGTVVTLGYTF.

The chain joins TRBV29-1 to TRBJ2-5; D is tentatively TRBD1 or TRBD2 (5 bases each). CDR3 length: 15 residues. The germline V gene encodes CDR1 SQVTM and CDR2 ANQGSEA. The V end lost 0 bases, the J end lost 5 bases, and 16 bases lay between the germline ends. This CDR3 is CSVEDIGTLGETQYF. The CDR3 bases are TGCAGCGTTGAAGATATCGGGACCCTGGGGGAGACCCAGTACTTC.

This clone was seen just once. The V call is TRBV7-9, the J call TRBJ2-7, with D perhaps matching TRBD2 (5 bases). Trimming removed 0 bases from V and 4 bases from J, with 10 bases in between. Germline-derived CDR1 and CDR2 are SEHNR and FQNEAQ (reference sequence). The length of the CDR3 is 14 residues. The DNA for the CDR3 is TGTGCCAGCAGCTTAGCGAACAGCGGTTACGAGCAGTACTTC. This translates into CASSLANSGYEQYF. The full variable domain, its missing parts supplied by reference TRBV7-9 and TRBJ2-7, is DTGVSQNPRHKITKRGQNVTFRCDPISEHNRLYWYRQTLGQGPEFLTYFQNEAQLEKSRLLSDRFSAERPKGSFSTLEIQRTEQGDSAMYLCASSLANSGYEQYFGPGTRLTVT.

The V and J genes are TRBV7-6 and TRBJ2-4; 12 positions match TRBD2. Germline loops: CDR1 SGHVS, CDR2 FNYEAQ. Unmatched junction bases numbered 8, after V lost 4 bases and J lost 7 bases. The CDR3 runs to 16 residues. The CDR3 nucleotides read TGTGCCAGCAGCTGGAGACTAGCGGGAGCTGAGAACATTCAGTACTTC. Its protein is CASSWRLAGAENIQYF.

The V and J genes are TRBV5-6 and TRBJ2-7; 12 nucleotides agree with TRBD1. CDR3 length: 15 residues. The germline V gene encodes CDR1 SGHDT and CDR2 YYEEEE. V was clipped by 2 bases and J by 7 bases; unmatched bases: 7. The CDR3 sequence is CASSFPGQGAGEQYF. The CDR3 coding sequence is TGTGCCAGCAGCTTTCCGGGACAGGGGGCGGGGGAGCAGTACTTC.